A single sample is the source of the 28 T cell receptor beta chains below, sequenced in a study of graft-versus-host responses after intestinal transplantation. Produced via immunoSEQ multiplex PCR; TCRdb's table is partial and in-frame only. The table includes 20,000 to 25,000 clones, 94% detected once. The material sequenced was PBMCs, taken 156 days after intestinal transplant. The receptors stem from a human patient who received an intestinal transplant, so some T cells may come from the graft donor.

The rearrangement links TRBV18 to TRBJ1-5; D unclear. Looked up from germline, CDR1 is KGHSH and CDR2 is LQKENI. V lost 2 bases and J 4 bases, leaving 6 bases between the germline ends. There are 13 residues in the CDR3. CDR3 DNA sequence: TGTGCCAGCTCACCAACCGAGAATCAGCCCCAGCATTTT. Its translation: CASSPTENQPQHF. The variable domain in full, completed from reference TRBV18 and TRBJ1-5, reads NAGVMQNPRHLVRRRGQEARLRCSPMKGHSHVYWYRQLPEEGLKFMVYLQKENIIDESGMPKERFSAEFPKEGPSILRIQQVVRGDSAAYFCASSPTENQPQHFGDGTRLSIL.

This sequence joins TRBV6-5 and TRBJ2-7, with D perhaps TRBD2 (6 bases). Trimming stripped 10 bases from V and 6 bases from J, with 16 bases between. CDR3 length: 12 amino acids. Per the germline V gene, CDR1 is MNHEY and CDR2 is SVGAGI. The CDR3 loop is CATRGGDREQYF. In DNA form, the CDR3 reads TGTGCCACCCGGGGCGGGGATCGCGAGCAGTACTTC.

The V and J genes are TRBV4-2 and TRBJ2-2, with no clear D. Germline loops: CDR1 LGHNA, CDR2 YNFKEQ. V dropped 3 bases and J dropped 2 bases, with 4 bases sitting between them. CDR3 length: 13 amino acids. The CDR3 nucleotides read TGTGCCAGCAGCCAGAGAAACACCGGGGAGCTGTTTTTT. Encoded protein: CASSQRNTGELFF.

This chain connects TRBV6-6 to TRBJ2-7, with D unclear. Germline CDR1 reads MNHNY; CDR2 reads SVGAGI (reference sequence). The CDR3 spans 14 residues. V lost 2 bases and J lost 3, with 11 bases in between. Written as DNA, the CDR3 is TGTGCCAGCAGTTACCTCCAAAGGGACTACGAGCAGTACTTC. Protein sequence: CASSYLQRDYEQYF.

The V call is TRBV5-6, the J call TRBJ1-4; D not resolved. This CDR3 spans 12 amino acids. Germline V gene lookup returns CDR1 SGHDT and CDR2 YYEEEE. V gave up 2 bases and J gave up 12 bases, with 11 bases separating them. Here the CDR3 DNA reads TGTGCCAGCAGCTTTGGTGAAGCGGAACTGTTTTTT. This sequence encodes CASSFGEAELFF.

V usage is TRBV27 and J usage is TRBJ2-5; D is unresolved. V lost 3 bases and J 1 base, leaving 9 bases between the germline ends. The germline gives CDR1 MNHEY, CDR2 SMNVEV (reference sequence). This CDR3 region has 14 residues. The CDR3 DNA reads as TGTGCCAGCAGTTTTTCGGGTTTCCAAGAGACCCAGTACTTC. Translating gives CASSFSGFQETQYF.

This clone was recorded a few times. This chain connects TRBV30 to TRBJ2-2; D tentatively fits TRBD1 or TRBD2 (5 bases each). V was pared by 5 bases and J by 2 bases, with 9 bases between. CDR3 length equals 13 residues. CDR1 is GTSNPN and CDR2 is SVGIG in the germline V gene (reference sequence). CDR3 coding DNA: TGTGCCTGGGGGACGGATAACACCGGGGAGCTGTTTTTT. The encoded protein is CAWGTDNTGELFF.

The chain couples TRBV6-5 to TRBJ1-3; D is uncertain. This CDR3 contains 15 residues. CDR1 and CDR2 (germline): MNHEY, SVGAGI. V lost 2 bases to trimming and J lost 0 bases, with 8 bases between them. The CDR3, as DNA: TGTGCCAGCAGTTACGGACGCCTCTCTGGAAACACCATATATTTT. Protein product: CASSYGRLSGNTIYF.

This clone was observed once. The chain employs TRBV7-6 and TRBJ2-5; the D gene is possibly TRBD1 (7 bases). This CDR3 spans 14 amino acids. Germline V gives CDR1 SGHVS, CDR2 FNYEAQ. With 4 bases removed from V and 1 base from J, the gap between germline ends came to 10 bases. CDR3 sequence reads: CASSSQGGQETQYF. CDR3 nucleotide sequence: TGTGCCAGCAGCTCCCAGGGGGGCCAAGAGACCCAGTACTTC.

The chain combines TRBV28 with TRBJ1-5, with D uncertain. Germline CDR1 is MDHEN and CDR2 is SYDVKM. V was cut by 3 bases and J by 8 bases, with 11 bases left in between. This CDR3 region has 13 residues. The chain's CDR3 is CASSFFVSEPQHF. For the CDR3, the DNA is TGTGCCAGCAGTTTTTTCGTGTCGGAGCCCCAGCATTTT. Full variable domain (rest looked up from reference TRBV28 and TRBJ1-5): DVKVTQSSRYLVKRTGEKVFLECVQDMDHENMFWYRQDPGLGLRLIYFSYDVKMKEKGDIPEGYSVSREKKERFSLILESASTNQTSMYLCASSFFVSEPQHFGDGTRLSIL.

The CDR3 region is CASSPWTGTPYGYTF. DNA of the CDR3: TGTGCCAGCAGTCCGTGGACAGGGACTCCTTATGGCTACACCTTC. The rearrangement joins TRBV28 to TRBJ1-2; 8 bases are a match to TRBD1. Germline trimming cut 5 bases from V and 5 bases from J; bases unmatched to any gene: 10. Germline CDR1 MDHEN, CDR2 SYDVKM. The length of the CDR3 is 15 residues.

The chain links TRBV7-9 to TRBJ1-6, with D possibly being TRBD1 (5 bases). The V gene's germline CDR1 is SEHNR and CDR2 FQNEAQ (reference sequence). With 6 bases removed from V and 6 bases from J, the gap between germline ends came to 21 bases. CDR3 size: 17 residues. CDR3 sequence: CASSKSQGTGSNSPLHF. The DNA for the CDR3 is TGTGCCAGCAGTAAATCCCAGGGAACGGGAAGTAATTCACCCCTCCACTTT.

The chain joins TRBV6-6 to TRBJ1-1, with D possibly matching TRBD1 (6 bases). The V gene's germline CDR1 is MNHNY and CDR2 SVGAGI (reference sequence). V was cut by 7 bases and J by 1 base, with 13 bases left in between. CDR3 length: 14 amino acids. In nucleotides, the CDR3 is TGTGCCAGCACCGCACAGGGCCCGAACACTGAAGCTTTCTTT. It translates to CASTAQGPNTEAFF.

The chain recombines TRBV9 with TRBJ2-2; 7 nucleotides match TRBD1. Trimming took 7 bases from V and 6 from J; bases not matched to a gene: 15. Germline V CDR1 and CDR2: SGDLS, YYNGEE. This CDR3 is built from 16 residues. The DNA of the CDR3 is TGTGCCAGCGAGAGAACGGGACAGACTTCTTCCGGGGAGCTGTTTTTT. Protein sequence: CASERTGQTSSGELFF.

V and J are TRBV29-1 and TRBJ2-3; 13 bases are a match to TRBD2. CDR1 and CDR2 (germline): SQVTM, ANQGSEA. CDR3 length: 18 amino acids. V gave up 0 bases and J gave up 2 bases; unmatched junction bases: 8. In nucleotides, the CDR3 is TGCAGCGTTGAAGACGACGGACTAGCGGGGGACTTCACAGATACGCAGTATTTT. Its translation: CSVEDDGLAGDFTDTQYF.

The genes are TRBV6-5 and TRBJ2-3; D is perhaps TRBD2 (5 bases). Germline assignment: CDR1 MNHEY and CDR2 SVGAGI. The length of the CDR3 is 12 residues. Trimming pared 6 bases from V and 2 bases from J, leaving 6 bases between. For the CDR3, the DNA is TGTGCCAGCAGGGACTCCACAGATACGCAGTATTTT. It is translated as CASRDSTDTQYF.

The chain has TRBV11-2 and TRBJ1-2; D gene uncertain. Germline V gene data show CDR1 as SGHAT and CDR2 as FQNNGV. Trimming took off 4 bases at V and 6 bases at J, with 15 bases between the two ends. The CDR3 is 14 amino acids. CDR3 bases: TGTGCCAGCAGCTCAACGAAACACAGAGATGGCTACACCTTC. It encodes CASSSTKHRDGYTF.

The V gene is TRBV29-1, the J gene TRBJ2-2; a weak D match, TRBD2 (6 bases). The germline CDR1 and CDR2 sequences are SQVTM and ANQGSEA. The CDR3 runs 13 residues. Trimming pared 3 bases from V and 6 bases from J, leaving 11 bases between. The CDR3 region is CSVDGGQAGELFF. For the CDR3, the DNA is TGCAGCGTTGATGGAGGGCAGGCCGGGGAGCTGTTTTTT.

J is TRBJ2-1 and V is TRBV19, with D possibly matching TRBD1 (6 bases). Between the trimmed V and J ends, which lost 0 bases and 4 bases, there was a span of 16 bases. This CDR3 spans 17 amino acids. Germline CDR1 reads LNHDA; CDR2 reads SQIVND (reference sequence). The CDR3 spells CASSIDAPGAPYNEQFF. Written as DNA, the CDR3 is TGTGCCAGTAGTATAGACGCTCCAGGGGCCCCATACAATGAGCAGTTCTTC.

The CDR3 DNA sequence: TGTGCCAGTAGTATATCCCAGGGGGGAAACACTGAAGCTTTCTTT. Protein: CASSISQGGNTEAFF. The chain links TRBV19 to TRBJ1-1; TRBD1 matches 7 bases. From germline, CDR1 is LNHDA and CDR2 SQIVND (reference sequence). The V and J ends lost 2 bases and 2 bases, in that order; junction bases with no gene match: 5. This CDR3 comprises 15 residues. The whole variable domain, remainder taken from reference TRBV19 and TRBJ1-1, is DGGITQSPKYLFRKEGQNVTLSCEQNLNHDAMYWYRQDPGQGLRLIYYSQIVNDFQKGDIAEGYSVSREKKESFPLTVTSAQKNPTAFYLCASSISQGGNTEAFFGQGTRLTVV.

The rearrangement uses TRBV9 and TRBJ2-1, with 10 bases that match TRBD1. This CDR3 comprises 19 residues. Germline trimming cut 4 bases from V and 0 bases from J; bases unmatched to any gene: 13. Germline-derived CDR1 and CDR2 are SGDLS and YYNGEE. Here the CDR3 reads CASSPGTGAPIFSYNEQFF. The CDR3 DNA reads TGTGCCAGCAGCCCGGGGACAGGGGCTCCAATTTTCTCCTACAATGAGCAGTTCTTC.

The chain couples TRBV11-2 to TRBJ1-1, with D perhaps matching TRBD1 (5 bases). The CDR3 spans 16 residues. With 2 bases removed from V and 1 base from J, the gap between germline ends came to 14 bases. Germline V gene sequence: CDR1 SGHAT, CDR2 FQNNGV. The CDR3 sequence: CASSLSVWGSNTEAFF. The CDR3 coding sequence is TGTGCCAGCAGCTTAAGTGTCTGGGGCTCGAACACTGAAGCTTTCTTT.

The chain links TRBV9 to TRBJ2-3; no clear D gene. CDR3 length: 15 residues. V lost 1 base to trimming and J lost 4 bases, with 13 bases between them. CDR1 SGDLS and CDR2 YYNGEE come from the germline V gene. CDR3 bases: TGTGCCAGCAGCGTAACTTCCAATTTAGCAGATACGCAGTATTTT. This sequence encodes CASSVTSNLADTQYF. The variable domain in full, completed from reference TRBV9 and TRBJ2-3, reads DSGVTQTPKHLITATGQRVTLRCSPRSGDLSVYWYQQSLDQGLQFLIQYYNGEERAKGNILERFSAQQFPDLHSELNLSSLELGDSALYFCASSVTSNLADTQYFGPGTRLTVL.

The genes are TRBV5-4 and TRBJ2-3; 10 bases align to TRBD2. CDR3 length: 17 residues. V trimming: 4 bases; J trimming: 2 bases; junction bases outside the gene matches: 10. Per germline, CDR1 SGHNT and CDR2 YYREEE (reference sequence). In DNA form, the CDR3 reads TGTGCCAGCAGCCTAGCGGGGGCCATCCCAGCCACAGATACGCAGTATTTT. This gives the protein CASSLAGAIPATDTQYF. The full variable domain, with the rest looked up from reference TRBV5-4 and TRBJ2-3, is ETGVTQSPTHLIKTRGQQVTLRCSSQSGHNTVSWYQQALGQGPQFIFQYYREEENGRGNFPPRFSGLQFPNYSSELNVNALELDDSALYLCASSLAGAIPATDTQYFGPGTRLTVL.

The chain uses TRBV5-6 and TRBJ1-6; unclear D gene. The CDR3 length is 15 residues. V was pared by 4 bases and J by 11 bases, with 19 bases between. In germline, CDR1 is SGHDT, CDR2 YYEEEE. CDR3 nucleotide sequence: TGTGCCAGCAGCCCGGACGGAGCGGTGGGGACACCCCTCCACTTT. It yields the protein CASSPDGAVGTPLHF.

This chain joins TRBV6-5 and TRBJ2-3; D unclear. Trimming shortened V by 2 bases and J by 6 bases, and 9 bases separated the two germline ends. The CDR3 has 13 amino acids. CDR1 and CDR2 from the germline V gene are MNHEY and SVGAGI. In nucleotides, the CDR3 is TGTGCCAGCAGTTACAGGTTTAGGGATACGCAGTATTTT. This gives the protein CASSYRFRDTQYF.

This clone was detected only once. V and J are TRBV6-1 and TRBJ2-3; D may be TRBD1 or TRBD2 (5 bases each). Germline loops: CDR1 MNHNS, CDR2 SASEGT. Trimming took off 7 bases at V and 0 bases at J, with 14 bases between the two ends. The CDR3 has 15 residues. CDR3: CASNRGTESTDTQYF. The CDR3 DNA is TGTGCCAGCAATAGAGGGACGGAGAGCACAGATACGCAGTATTTT.

The chain joins TRBV25-1 to TRBJ1-6, with 10 bases fitting TRBD1. The CDR3 spans 17 residues. In germline, CDR1 is MGHDK, CDR2 SYGVNS. The ends lost 3 bases at V and 5 bases at J; junction bases unmatched: 7. The CDR3 bases are TGTGCCAGCAGTGACGGGGACAGGGGTTTGGATAATTCACCCCTCCACTTT. Translated: CASSDGDRGLDNSPLHF.